The next 3 T cell receptor beta chains were all read from a single sample in a study of identical twins. One entry per CDR3 protein, called by TCRdb with MiXCR from the 5' RACE reads. The sample lists around 1.7 million distinct CDR3 sequences, about 32% occurring once. Material for sequencing was cord blood. The source of these receptors is a newborn girl in good health.

CDR3: CASSQRGLPKPYNEQFF. The CDR3 nucleotides are TGTGCCAGCAGCCAAAGGGGCCTACCGAAACCCTACAATGAGCAGTTCTTC. V usage is TRBV11-2 and J usage is TRBJ2-1, with D perhaps TRBD1 (5 bases). Trimming took off 5 bases at V and 2 bases at J, with 19 bases between the two ends. Germline V gene data show CDR1 as SGHAT and CDR2 as FQNNGV. The CDR3 extends over 17 amino acids.

This clonotype was seen only a few times. This chain joins TRBV4-2 and TRBJ2-1, with TRBD2 as a possible D gene (6 bases). This CDR3 contains 16 residues. The germline V and J ends were trimmed by 0 bases and 1 base, with 10 bases remaining between them. Germline assignment: CDR1 LGHNA and CDR2 YNFKEQ. The CDR3 spells CASSQEGTRSYNEQFF. In DNA form, the CDR3 reads TGTGCCAGCAGCCAAGAGGGGACTCGTTCCTACAATGAGCAGTTCTTC.

This clonotype was observed at least ten times. The chain has TRBV28 and TRBJ1-2; 7 bases are shared with TRBD1. Germline assignment: CDR1 MDHEN and CDR2 SYDVKM. J lost 6 bases, V lost 5 bases, and 3 bases had no gene match. CDR3 length equals 12 residues. The CDR3 region is CASSGTVDGYTF. CDR3 in DNA: TGTGCCAGCAGTGGGACAGTGGATGGCTACACCTTC.